Presented here are 3 T cell receptor beta chains from one specimen sequenced in a study of identical twins (dated by TCRdb to the mid-2010s). The protocol used for the library was 5' RACE. Sequencing was carried out with an Illumina HiSeq 2000. TCRdb trimmed the raw reads at Q25, called clones with MiXCR and kept productive beta chains. Identical CDR3 protein sequences are pooled into one entry, listed with their most common genes and DNA. Present in this sample are roughly 1.6 million distinct CDR3 sequences, 25% to 35% of which were seen just once. The ten most abundant clones make up 0.25% to 0.3% of the sample. The sample consisted of cord blood. All receptors derive from a newborn girl in good health.

The chain combines TRBV4-2 with TRBJ2-3; TRBD2 agrees at 10 bases. The CDR3 is 17 amino acids. V dropped 4 bases and J dropped 5; count of bases not matched to a gene: 12. CDR1 LGHNA and CDR2 YNFKEQ come from the germline V gene. The CDR3 sequence is CASSRPGLAAFRDTQYF. DNA of the CDR3: TGTGCCAGCAGCCGCCCCGGACTAGCGGCCTTCCGAGATACGCAGTATTTT.

The rearrangement joins TRBV7-7 to TRBJ2-1; 8 bases map to TRBD2. The CDR3 contains 12 residues. Germline CDR1 and CDR2: SSHAT and FNYEAQ (reference sequence). The V and J ends lost 11 bases and 7 bases, in that order; junction bases with no gene match: 7. For the CDR3, the DNA is TGTGCCGTAGCGGGGTCGGGAAATGAGCAGTTCTTC. This codes for CAVAGSGNEQFF.

A few counts support this clonotype. The chain links TRBV18 to TRBJ2-4; D assignment may be TRBD1 or TRBD2 (5 bases each). Germline CDR1 reads KGHSH; CDR2 reads LQKENI. The CDR3 covers 17 residues. The ends were cut back, 3 bases at V and 1 base at J, with 16 bases in the middle. CDR3 in amino acids: CASSPDLAWGAKNIQYF. Here the CDR3 DNA reads TGTGCCAGCTCACCCGACCTAGCATGGGGGGCCAAAAACATTCAGTACTTC.